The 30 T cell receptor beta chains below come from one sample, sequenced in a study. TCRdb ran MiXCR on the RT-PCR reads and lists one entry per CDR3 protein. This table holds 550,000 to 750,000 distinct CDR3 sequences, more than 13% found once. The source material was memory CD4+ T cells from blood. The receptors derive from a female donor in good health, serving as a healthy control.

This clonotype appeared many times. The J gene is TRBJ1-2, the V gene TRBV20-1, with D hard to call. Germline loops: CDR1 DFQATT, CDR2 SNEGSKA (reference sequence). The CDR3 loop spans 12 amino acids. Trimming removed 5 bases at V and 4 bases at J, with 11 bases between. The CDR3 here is CSAHEGAYGYTF. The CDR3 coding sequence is TGCAGTGCTCATGAGGGAGCCTATGGCTACACCTTC.

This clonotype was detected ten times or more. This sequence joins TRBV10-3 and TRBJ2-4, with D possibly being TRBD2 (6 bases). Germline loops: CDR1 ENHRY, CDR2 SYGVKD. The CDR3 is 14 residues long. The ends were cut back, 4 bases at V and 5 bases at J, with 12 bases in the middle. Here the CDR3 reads CAISGAGSENIQYF. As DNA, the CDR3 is TGTGCCATCAGTGGTGCGGGGTCCGAAAACATTCAGTACTTC.

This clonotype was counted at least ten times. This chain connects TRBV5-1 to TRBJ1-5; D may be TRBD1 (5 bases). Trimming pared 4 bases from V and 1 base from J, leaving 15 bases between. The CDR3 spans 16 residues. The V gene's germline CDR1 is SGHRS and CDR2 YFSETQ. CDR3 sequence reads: CASSVGGDPSNQPQHF. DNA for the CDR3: TGCGCCAGCAGCGTGGGGGGGGACCCAAGCAATCAGCCCCAGCATTTT.

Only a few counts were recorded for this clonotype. The CDR3 DNA is TGCGCCAGCAGCTTGGATCACGGGACTAGACACGATGAGCAGTTCTTC. It encodes CASSLDHGTRHDEQFF. This chain uses TRBV5-1 with TRBJ2-1; TRBD2 matches 8 bases. With V trimmed by 0 bases and J by 8 bases, 10 bases remained unmatched. CDR1 SGHRS and CDR2 YFSETQ come from the germline V gene. This CDR3 has 16 residues.

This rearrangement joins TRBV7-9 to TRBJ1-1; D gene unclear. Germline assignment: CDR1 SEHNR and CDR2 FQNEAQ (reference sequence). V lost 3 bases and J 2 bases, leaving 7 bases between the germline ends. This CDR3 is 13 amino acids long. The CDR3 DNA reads TGTGCCAGCAGCTTTTTAGAAAACACTGAAGCTTTCTTT. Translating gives CASSFLENTEAFF.

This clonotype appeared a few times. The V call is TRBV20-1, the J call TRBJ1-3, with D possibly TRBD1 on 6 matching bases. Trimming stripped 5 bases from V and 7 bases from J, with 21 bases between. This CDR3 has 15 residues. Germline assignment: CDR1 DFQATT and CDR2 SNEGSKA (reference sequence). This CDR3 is CSAGRPDLQGNTIYF. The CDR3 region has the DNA TGCAGTGCTGGGAGACCGGATCTTCAGGGGAACACCATATATTTT.

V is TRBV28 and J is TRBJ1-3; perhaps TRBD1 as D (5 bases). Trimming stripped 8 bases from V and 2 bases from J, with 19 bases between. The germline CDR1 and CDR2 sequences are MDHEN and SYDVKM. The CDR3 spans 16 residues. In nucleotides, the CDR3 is TGTGCCAGCGTGGGGTCCTCAGGGACTACTGGAAACACCATATATTTT. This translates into CASVGSSGTTGNTIYF.

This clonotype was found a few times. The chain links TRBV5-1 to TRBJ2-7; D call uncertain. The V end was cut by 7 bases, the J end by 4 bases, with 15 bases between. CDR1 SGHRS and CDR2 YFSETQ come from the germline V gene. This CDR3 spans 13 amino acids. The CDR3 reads CASRSKGGYEQYF. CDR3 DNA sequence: TGCGCCAGCCGTAGTAAGGGTGGGTACGAGCAGTACTTC. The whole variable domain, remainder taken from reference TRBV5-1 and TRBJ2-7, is KAGVTQTPRYLIKTRGQQVTLSCSPISGHRSVSWYQQTPGQGLQFLFEYFSETQRNKGNFPGRFSGRQFSNSRSEMNVSTLELGDSALYLCASRSKGGYEQYFGPGTRLTVT.

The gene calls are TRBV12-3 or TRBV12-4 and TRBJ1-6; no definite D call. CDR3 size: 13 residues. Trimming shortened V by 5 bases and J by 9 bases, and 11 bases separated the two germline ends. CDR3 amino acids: CASSPRSSSPLHF. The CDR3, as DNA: TGTGCCAGCAGTCCAAGATCAAGTTCACCCCTCCACTTT.

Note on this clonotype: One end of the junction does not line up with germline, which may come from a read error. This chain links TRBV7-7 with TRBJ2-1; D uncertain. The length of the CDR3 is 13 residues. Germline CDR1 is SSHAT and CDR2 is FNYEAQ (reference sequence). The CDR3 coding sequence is TGTGCTAGCAGCCCGTCAGTCGGGCATGAGCAGTTCTTC. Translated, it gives CASSPSVGHEQFF.

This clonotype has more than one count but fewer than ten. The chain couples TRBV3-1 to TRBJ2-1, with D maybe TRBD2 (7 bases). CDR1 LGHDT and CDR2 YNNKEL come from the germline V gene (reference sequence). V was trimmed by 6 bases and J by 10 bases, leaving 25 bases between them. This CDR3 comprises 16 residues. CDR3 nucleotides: TGTGCCAGCAGGGGAATGAGGGGGAGGGCCCGGGACGAGCAGTTCTTC. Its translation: CASRGMRGRARDEQFF.

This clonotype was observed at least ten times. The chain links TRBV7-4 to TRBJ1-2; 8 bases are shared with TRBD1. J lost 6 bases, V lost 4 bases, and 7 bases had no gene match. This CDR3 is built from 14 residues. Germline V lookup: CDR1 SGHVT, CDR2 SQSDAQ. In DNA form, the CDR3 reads TGTGCCAGCAGCTATCCTGACAGGGGACATGGCTACACCTTC. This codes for CASSYPDRGHGYTF.

CDR3 bases: TGTGCCAGCAGCTTAGGCCTGATGGAGACCCAGTACTTC. Protein product: CASSLGLMETQYF. The rearrangement joins TRBV7-2 to TRBJ2-5; no definite D call. Germline CDR1 reads SGHTA; CDR2 reads FQGNSA. Between the trimmed V and J ends, which lost 1 base and 5 bases, there was a span of 8 bases. The length of the CDR3 is 13 residues.

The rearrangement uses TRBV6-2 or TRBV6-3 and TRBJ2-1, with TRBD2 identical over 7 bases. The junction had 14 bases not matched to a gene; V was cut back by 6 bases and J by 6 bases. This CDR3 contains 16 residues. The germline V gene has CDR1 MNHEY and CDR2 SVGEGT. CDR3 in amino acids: CASSPWGAGLVNEQFF. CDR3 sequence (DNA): TGTGCCAGCAGCCCGTGGGGAGCGGGACTCGTCAATGAGCAGTTCTTC.

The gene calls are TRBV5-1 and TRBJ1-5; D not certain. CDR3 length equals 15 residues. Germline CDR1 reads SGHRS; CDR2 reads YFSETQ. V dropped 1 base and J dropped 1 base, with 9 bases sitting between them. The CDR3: CASSLSPTSNQPQHF. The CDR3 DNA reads TGCGCCAGCAGCTTGAGTCCCACCAGCAATCAGCCCCAGCATTTT. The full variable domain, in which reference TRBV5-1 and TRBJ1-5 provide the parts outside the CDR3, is KAGVTQTPRYLIKTRGQQVTLSCSPISGHRSVSWYQQTPGQGLQFLFEYFSETQRNKGNFPGRFSGRQFSNSRSEMNVSTLELGDSALYLCASSLSPTSNQPQHFGDGTRLSIL.

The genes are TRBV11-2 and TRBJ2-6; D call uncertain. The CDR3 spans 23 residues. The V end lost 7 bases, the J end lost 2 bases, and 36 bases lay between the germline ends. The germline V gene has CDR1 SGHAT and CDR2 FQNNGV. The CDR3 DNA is TGTGCCAGCACCACCCCCAGCTTTAATTTTGGTGTCGGTGACACCGCTGGGGCCAACGTCCTGACTTTC. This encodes CASTTPSFNFGVGDTAGANVLTF.

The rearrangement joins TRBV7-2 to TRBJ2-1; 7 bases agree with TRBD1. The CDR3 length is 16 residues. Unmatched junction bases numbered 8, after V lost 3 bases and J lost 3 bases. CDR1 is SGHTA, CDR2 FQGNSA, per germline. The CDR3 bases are TGTGCCAGCAGCTTTACCCGGGACAGCAACTACAATGAGCAGTTCTTC. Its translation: CASSFTRDSNYNEQFF. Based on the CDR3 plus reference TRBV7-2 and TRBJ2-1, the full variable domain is GAGVSQSPSNKVTEKGKDVELRCDPISGHTALYWYRQSLGQGLEFLIYFQGNSAPDKSGLPSDRFSAERTGGSVSTLTIQRTQQEDSAVYLCASSFTRDSNYNEQFFGPGTRLTVL.

DNA for the CDR3: TGTGCCAGCAGCTTGTCGCCTTGGGACAGGGGAAGGGACACTGAAGCTTTCTTT. Translation gives CASSLSPWDRGRDTEAFF. The rearrangement links TRBV6-2 or TRBV6-3 to TRBJ1-1; 10 nucleotides agree with TRBD1. Germline V lookup: CDR1 MNHEY, CDR2 SVGEGT. The CDR3 loop spans 18 amino acids. Germline trimming cut 6 bases from V and 3 bases from J; bases unmatched to any gene: 16.

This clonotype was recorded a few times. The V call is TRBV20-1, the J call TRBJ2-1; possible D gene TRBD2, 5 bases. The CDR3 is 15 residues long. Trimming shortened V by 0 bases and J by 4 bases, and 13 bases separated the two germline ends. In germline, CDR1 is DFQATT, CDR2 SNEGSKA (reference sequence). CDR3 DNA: TGCAGTGCTAGAGATCAGGCGGGCGGATACAATGAGCAGTTCTTC. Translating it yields CSARDQAGGYNEQFF.

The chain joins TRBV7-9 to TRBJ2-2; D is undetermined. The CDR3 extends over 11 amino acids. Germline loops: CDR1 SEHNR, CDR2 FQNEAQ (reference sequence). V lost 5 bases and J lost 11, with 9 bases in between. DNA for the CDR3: TGTGCCAGCAGCGCGCTCGGAGAGCTGTTTTTT. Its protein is CASSALGELFF.

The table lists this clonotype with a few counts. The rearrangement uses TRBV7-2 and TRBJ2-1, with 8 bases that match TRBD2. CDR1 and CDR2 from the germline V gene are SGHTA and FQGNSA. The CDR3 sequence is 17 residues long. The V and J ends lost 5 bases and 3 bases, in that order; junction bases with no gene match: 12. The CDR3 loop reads CASSPDGLAGFYNEQFF. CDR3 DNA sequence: TGTGCCAGCAGCCCCGACGGGCTAGCGGGTTTCTACAATGAGCAGTTCTTC.

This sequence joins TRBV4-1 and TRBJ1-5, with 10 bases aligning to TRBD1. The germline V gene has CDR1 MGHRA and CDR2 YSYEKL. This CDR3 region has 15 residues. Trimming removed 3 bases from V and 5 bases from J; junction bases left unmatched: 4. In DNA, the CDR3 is TGCGCCAGCAGCCATTCCGGACAGGGGGATCAGCCCCAGCATTTT. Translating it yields CASSHSGQGDQPQHF.

For the CDR3, the DNA is TGTGCCATCAGCCCCTCAAACGGAAACACCATATATTTT. It yields the protein CAISPSNGNTIYF. The chain recombines TRBV10-3 with TRBJ1-3, with unresolved D. V was cut by 6 bases and J by 4 bases, with 10 bases left in between. This CDR3 region has 13 residues. CDR1 and CDR2 from the germline V gene are ENHRY and SYGVKD.

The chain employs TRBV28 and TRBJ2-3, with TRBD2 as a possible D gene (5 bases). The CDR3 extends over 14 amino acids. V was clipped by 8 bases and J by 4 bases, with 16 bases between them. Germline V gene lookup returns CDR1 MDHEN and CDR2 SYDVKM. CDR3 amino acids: CASPGNSEADTQYF. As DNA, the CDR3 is TGTGCCAGCCCCGGCAATAGCGAAGCAGATACGCAGTATTTT.

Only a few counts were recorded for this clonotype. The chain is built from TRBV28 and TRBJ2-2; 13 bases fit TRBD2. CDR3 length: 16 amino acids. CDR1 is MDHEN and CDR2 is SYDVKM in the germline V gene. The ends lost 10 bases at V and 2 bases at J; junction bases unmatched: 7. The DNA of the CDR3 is TGTGCCACCCCCGGGACTAGCGGGGCCAACACCGGGGAGCTGTTTTTT. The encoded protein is CATPGTSGANTGELFF.

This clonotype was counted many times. The CDR3 DNA reads TGCAGCGCTGAGGGTCCTAGCACAGATACGCAGTATTTT. Its protein product is CSAEGPSTDTQYF. The rearrangement links TRBV29-1 to TRBJ2-3, with D maybe TRBD2 (5 bases). Germline CDR1 SQVTM, CDR2 ANQGSEA. V was shortened by 7 bases and J by 0 bases, with 11 bases between the two germline ends. This CDR3 has 13 residues.

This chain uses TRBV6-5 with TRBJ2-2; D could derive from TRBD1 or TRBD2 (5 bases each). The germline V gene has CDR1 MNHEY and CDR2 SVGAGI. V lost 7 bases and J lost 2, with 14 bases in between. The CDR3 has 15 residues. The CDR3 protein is CASTQGRVNTGELFF. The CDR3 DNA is TGTGCCAGCACCCAGGGACGGGTTAACACCGGGGAGCTGTTTTTT.

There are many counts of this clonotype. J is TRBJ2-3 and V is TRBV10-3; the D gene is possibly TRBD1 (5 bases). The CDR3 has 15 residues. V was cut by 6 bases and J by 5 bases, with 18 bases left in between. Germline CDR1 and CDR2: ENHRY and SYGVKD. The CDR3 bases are TGTGCCATCAGACAGTATGGGTATCAGGGAGATACGCAGTATTTT. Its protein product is CAIRQYGYQGDTQYF.

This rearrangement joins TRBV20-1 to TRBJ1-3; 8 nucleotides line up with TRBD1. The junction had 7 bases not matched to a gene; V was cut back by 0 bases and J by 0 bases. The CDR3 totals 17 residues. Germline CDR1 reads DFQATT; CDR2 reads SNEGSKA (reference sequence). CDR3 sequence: CSARDPKTGGSGNTIYF. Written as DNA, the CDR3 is TGCAGTGCTAGAGATCCAAAAACAGGGGGCTCTGGAAACACCATATATTTT.

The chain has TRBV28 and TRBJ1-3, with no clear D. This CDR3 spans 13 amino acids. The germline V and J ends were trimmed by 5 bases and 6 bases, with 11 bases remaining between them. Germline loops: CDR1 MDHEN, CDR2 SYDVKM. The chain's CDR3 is CASSTGLANTIYF. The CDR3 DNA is TGTGCCAGCAGTACGGGGTTGGCAAACACCATATATTTT.